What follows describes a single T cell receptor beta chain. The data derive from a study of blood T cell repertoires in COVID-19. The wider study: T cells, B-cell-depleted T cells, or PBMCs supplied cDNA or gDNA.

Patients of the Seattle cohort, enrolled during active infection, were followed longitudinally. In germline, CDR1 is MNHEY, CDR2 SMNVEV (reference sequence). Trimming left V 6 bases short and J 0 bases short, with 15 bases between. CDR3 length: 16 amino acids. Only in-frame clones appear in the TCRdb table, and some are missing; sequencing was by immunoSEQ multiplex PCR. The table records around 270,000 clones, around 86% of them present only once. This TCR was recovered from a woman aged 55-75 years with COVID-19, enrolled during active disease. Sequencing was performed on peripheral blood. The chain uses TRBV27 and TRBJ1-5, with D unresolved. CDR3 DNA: TGTGCCAGCAGCCCTAAGACGACACCTAGCAATCAGCCCCAGCATTTT. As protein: CASSPKTTPSNQPQHF.